The TCR beta chain described here comes from a study of shared clonotypes between healthy human individuals. Study summary: Per donor, CD8 memory used one plate, CD8 naive used two, CD4 memory used three and CD4 naive used three. Study-level findings and limits: The authors sampled blood alone, and tissue repertoires likely differ.

About this clone itself: Its matching antigen is unknown. This sequence may be a read error, since a much larger clone differs from it by one base.

The assay ran at deep level. Sequencing was performed with immunoSEQ multiplex PCR; in TCRdb, only in-frame clones are kept and a portion is missing. The sample shows around 200,000 clones, roughly 70% of them seen only once. The CDR3 is made up of 18 amino acids. Germline V gene data show CDR1 as MNHNS and CDR2 as SASEGT. The germline V and J ends were trimmed by 3 bases and 2 bases, with 17 bases remaining between them. Sequences were obtained from memory CD4+ T cells sorted from blood. Subset reported: CD45RA-negative fraction. The clonotype comes from a young man in good health. The chain employs TRBV6-1 and TRBJ2-6, with a tentative D call TRBD2 (6 bases). CDR3 DNA: TGTGCCAGCAGTGAGGAGGCTCAAGGAGGGGCTGGGGCCAACGTCCTGACTTTC. Its translation: CASSEEAQGGAGANVLTF.